This T cell receptor (beta chain) stems from a study of CD8 T cells in ankylosing spondylitis. The study, taken as a whole, reports: What seemed typical of ankylosing spondylitis blood was a TCR beta motif built from about eight highly homologous variants. Clones linked to disease, bearing a CD8+ phenotype, were relatively rare in peripheral blood.

This clonotype came up a few times. Its antigen is unidentified. TCRdb ran MiXCR on the 5' RACE reads and lists one entry per CDR3 protein. Of roughly 700,000 distinct CDR3 sequences in the sample, 15% to 20% are singletons; the top ten hold about 19%. The CDR3 spans 14 residues. The V end lost 4 bases, the J end lost 4 bases, and 13 bases lay between the germline ends. The sequenced sample consisted of blood, either unsorted or a sorted T cell fraction (not recorded which). The TCR was taken from a male donor with ankylosing spondylitis. The chain carries TRBV12-3 or TRBV12-4 and TRBJ2-5, with a possible D match to TRBD2 (5 bases). CDR3 in amino acids: CASSSIGIRETQYF. CDR3 bases: TGTGCCAGCAGTTCCATCGGGATTCGAGAGACCCAGTACTTC.